Below are 24 T cell receptor beta chains sequenced from a single sample in a study of blood T cell repertoires in COVID-19. Some clones are missing from TCRdb's copy, which holds only in-frame ones; the method was immunoSEQ multiplex PCR. The data contain roughly 180,000 clones, over 70% of them seen just once; the ten biggest clones take up over 10%. Sequenced input: PBMCs or T cells enriched from blood (not recorded which). All receptors derive from a woman aged 60-75 years who had recovered from COVID-19.

This clone was picked up a small number of times. The V and J genes are TRBV7-2 and TRBJ2-7; 9 nucleotides agree with TRBD1. The CDR3 loop spans 15 amino acids. V lost 3 bases and J lost 7; bases outside the gene matches: 10. Germline V CDR1 and CDR2: SGHTA, FQGNSA. In DNA, the CDR3 is TGTGCCAGCAGCTTGGGGACAGGGATCCCTGGGGAGCAGTACTTC. Protein sequence: CASSLGTGIPGEQYF.

This sequence joins TRBV28 and TRBJ2-1; a possible D gene is TRBD2 (6 bases). The CDR3 is made up of 18 amino acids. Germline V CDR1 and CDR2: MDHEN, SYDVKM. V lost 5 bases and J lost 3, with 23 bases in between. CDR3 coding DNA: TGTGCCAGCAGTCCCAGAGCGATTCGACGGGAGCTCTACAATGAGCAGTTCTTC. Translation: CASSPRAIRRELYNEQFF.

This clone was seen once. V usage is TRBV11-3 and J usage is TRBJ2-3, with a possible D match to TRBD1 (7 bases). With 5 bases removed from V and 5 bases from J, the gap between germline ends came to 20 bases. CDR1 and CDR2 (germline): SGHNT, YENEEA. The CDR3 covers 16 residues. CDR3 residues: CASSLGTGDSRDTQYF. In DNA form, the CDR3 reads TGTGCCAGCAGCCTGGGAACAGGGGACTCTAGAGATACGCAGTATTTT.

J is TRBJ2-5 and V is TRBV5-1; 8 nucleotides agree with TRBD2. The CDR3 contains 15 residues. The V gene's germline CDR1 is SGHRS and CDR2 YFSETQ. The trim removed 0 bases at V and 5 bases at J, leaving 6 bases unmatched. The CDR3 coding sequence is TGCGCCAGCAGCTTGGATGGGACTAGAGCGGAGACCCAGTACTTC. Translating gives CASSLDGTRAETQYF.

This rearrangement joins TRBV5-4 to TRBJ2-2, with D possibly TRBD2 on 5 matching bases. This CDR3 is built from 16 residues. The V gene lost 3 bases and the J gene lost 4 bases, with 16 bases spanning the gap. The V gene's germline CDR1 is SGHNT and CDR2 YYREEE (reference sequence). The CDR3 sequence is CASSSGVLRSTGELFF. CDR3 nucleotides: TGTGCCAGCAGCTCCGGGGTATTACGAAGCACCGGGGAGCTGTTTTTT.

The V and J genes are TRBV6-5 and TRBJ1-2; TRBD1 agrees at 7 bases. The CDR3 length is 12 residues. Germline CDR1 MNHEY, CDR2 SVGAGI. The trim removed 8 bases at V and 7 bases at J, leaving 7 bases unmatched. CDR3 DNA: TGTGCCAGCGGACAGGAGCTCGGTGGCTACACCTTC. This sequence encodes CASGQELGGYTF.

The V gene is TRBV3-1 (or the pseudogene TRBV3-2), the J gene TRBJ2-2, with TRBD2 as a possible D gene (5 bases). The CDR3 runs 14 residues. V shed 5 bases and J shed 6 bases, with 13 bases lying between them. Per germline, CDR1 LGHDT and CDR2 YNNKEL (reference sequence). The CDR3 DNA reads as TGTGCCAGCAGCACCGGGTTCGGGGCCGGGGAGCTGTTTTTT. Encoded protein: CASSTGFGAGELFF.

This chain links TRBV7-9 with TRBJ2-7; 10 positions match TRBD1. The CDR3 loop spans 14 amino acids. Germline assignment: CDR1 SEHNR and CDR2 FQNEAQ (reference sequence). V was clipped by 5 bases and J by 5 bases; unmatched bases: 6. The DNA of the CDR3 is TGTGCCAGCAGCCCGGGACAGGGGAGGAACGAGCAGTACTTC. It specifies CASSPGQGRNEQYF.

The V and J genes are TRBV5-1 and TRBJ2-7; D is possibly TRBD1 (6 bases). The germline V gene encodes CDR1 SGHRS and CDR2 YFSETQ. This CDR3 is 17 amino acids long. V lost 2 bases, J lost 0 bases, and 18 bases lay in between. CDR3 sequence reads: CASSLQPRDTFSYEQYF. In DNA, the CDR3 is TGCGCCAGCAGCTTACAACCCAGGGACACGTTCTCCTACGAGCAGTACTTC.

The chain joins TRBV29-1 to TRBJ1-2; TRBD1 aligns across 7 bases. The germline V gene encodes CDR1 SQVTM and CDR2 ANQGSEA. The J segment lost 7 bases and the V segment lost 7 bases, leaving 12 bases of the junction unmatched. The CDR3 is 13 amino acids. CDR3 nucleotides: TGCAGCGCCTCCGGGACAGAAAAAGGTGGCTACACCTTC. This codes for CSASGTEKGGYTF.

A few counts support this clone. The rearrangement links TRBV3-1 (or the pseudogene TRBV3-2) to TRBJ1-2; D not resolved. Trimming took off 6 bases at V and 0 bases at J, with 11 bases between the two ends. CDR1 is LGHDT, CDR2 YNNKEL, per germline (reference sequence). The CDR3 runs 14 residues. DNA of the CDR3: TGTGCCAGCAGTCTAGACGGATCTAACTATGGCTACACCTTC. Translated, it gives CASSLDGSNYGYTF.

V usage is TRBV28 and J usage is TRBJ1-1; perhaps TRBD1 as D (6 bases). The CDR3 has 14 residues. The germline V gene has CDR1 MDHEN and CDR2 SYDVKM. The germline V and J ends were trimmed by 4 bases and 2 bases, with 11 bases remaining between them. CDR3 in amino acids: CASSWGQPNTEAFF. CDR3 nucleotide sequence: TGTGCCAGCAGTTGGGGGCAGCCAAACACTGAAGCTTTCTTT.

This clone appeared a single time. This chain connects TRBV10-1 to TRBJ2-3; a possible D gene is TRBD1 (6 bases). CDR3 length equals 14 residues. The V gene lost 5 bases and the J gene lost 5 bases, with 14 bases spanning the gap. The V gene's germline CDR1 is WNHNN and CDR2 SYGVQD (reference sequence). As DNA, the CDR3 is TGCGCCAGCAGTACAGGGTTCGCACAAGATACGCAGTATTTT. Amino acid sequence: CASSTGFAQDTQYF.

The chain combines TRBV5-1 with TRBJ1-1, with D perhaps matching TRBD1 (5 bases). The CDR3 consists of 15 residues. The V gene's germline CDR1 is SGHRS and CDR2 YFSETQ. Trimming removed 0 bases from V and 0 bases from J, with 9 bases in between. CDR3 in amino acids: CASSLARGMNTEAFF. CDR3 in DNA: TGCGCCAGCAGCTTGGCTAGGGGTATGAACACTGAAGCTTTCTTT.

V usage is TRBV4-1 and J usage is TRBJ2-1; D possibly corresponds to TRBD2 (5 bases). V gave up 4 bases and J gave up 8 bases, with 12 bases separating them. Germline lookup yields CDR1 MGHRA and CDR2 YSYEKL. CDR3 size: 13 residues. The CDR3 loop is CASSRARGDEQFF. In DNA form, the CDR3 reads TGCGCCAGCAGCCGAGCCCGGGGAGATGAGCAGTTCTTC.

V is TRBV7-6 and J is TRBJ1-6; 11 bases fit TRBD1. This CDR3 is built from 18 residues. Germline V gives CDR1 SGHVS, CDR2 FNYEAQ. Trimming cost V 2 bases and J 8 bases; bases outside gene matches: 11. The CDR3 loop is CASSLLAAGTGGDSPLHF. CDR3 sequence (DNA): TGTGCCAGCAGCTTACTAGCGGCCGGGACAGGGGGAGATTCACCCCTCCACTTT.

The chain carries TRBV10-3 and TRBJ2-2; D is perhaps TRBD1 (5 bases). Trimming took 4 bases from V and 11 from J, leaving 11 bases between them. Germline CDR1 ENHRY, CDR2 SYGVKD. The CDR3 contains 12 residues. The CDR3 is CAISVSGLELFF. CDR3 nucleotide sequence: TGTGCCATCAGTGTTTCAGGGTTAGAGCTGTTTTTT.

The chain is built from TRBV10-3 and TRBJ1-1; TRBD1 matches 7 bases. Germline V gene data show CDR1 as ENHRY and CDR2 as SYGVKD. The CDR3 consists of 16 residues. V dropped 4 bases and J dropped 4; count of bases not matched to a gene: 12. The chain's CDR3 is CAISGSAGAGGTEAFF. The CDR3 DNA sequence: TGTGCCATCAGTGGCTCTGCCGGGGCAGGGGGCACTGAAGCTTTCTTT.

This chain uses TRBV9 with TRBJ2-5, with 7 bases fitting TRBD1. This CDR3 contains 12 residues. The ends lost 3 bases at V and 5 bases at J; junction bases unmatched: 1. Germline assignment: CDR1 SGDLS and CDR2 YYNGEE. CDR3 nucleotides: TGTGCCAGCAGCGACAGGGGTGAGACCCAGTACTTC. Its translation is CASSDRGETQYF.

This chain joins TRBV7-3 and TRBJ1-1; no firm D call. V lost 4 bases and J 5 bases, leaving 11 bases between the germline ends. The CDR3 has 13 residues. Germline V CDR1 and CDR2: SGHTA, FQGTGA. This CDR3 is CASSSQVWTEAFF. DNA of the CDR3: TGTGCCAGCAGCTCCCAGGTTTGGACTGAAGCTTTCTTT.

The chain combines TRBV9 with TRBJ2-2, with TRBD2 matching 12 bases. Per germline, CDR1 SGDLS and CDR2 YYNGEE. Trimming removed 4 bases from V and 1 base from J; junction bases left unmatched: 11. The CDR3 is made up of 19 amino acids. The CDR3 DNA sequence: TGTGCCAGCAGCCTCCCCCCCGGACTAGCGGGGAAGAACACCGGGGAGCTGTTTTTT. This sequence encodes CASSLPPGLAGKNTGELFF.

This clone has only a few counts. This chain uses TRBV12-3 or TRBV12-4 with TRBJ2-7; 8 nucleotides line up with TRBD1. Losses at the gene ends were 1 base for V and 6 bases for J; bases not matched to a gene: 2. The length of the CDR3 is 13 residues. CDR3 residues: CASSLGTGIEQYF. For the CDR3, the DNA is TGTGCCAGCAGTTTAGGGACAGGGATCGAGCAGTACTTC.

The V call is TRBV3-1 (or the pseudogene TRBV3-2), the J call TRBJ1-2; TRBD1 is a possible D gene (6 bases). The CDR3 is 14 residues long. CDR1 LGHDT and CDR2 YNNKEL come from the germline V gene (reference sequence). V gave up 0 bases and J gave up 4 bases, with 9 bases separating them. The CDR3 loop is CASSQEGQTYGYTF. The CDR3 bases are TGTGCCAGCAGCCAAGAAGGACAGACCTATGGCTACACCTTC.

This chain uses TRBV7-6 with TRBJ2-1; 8 bases match TRBD2. Germline V lookup: CDR1 SGHVS, CDR2 FNYEAQ. The CDR3 totals 18 residues. V was pared by 0 bases and J by 5 bases, with 12 bases of the junction left unmatched. CDR3 sequence reads: CASSLATLSGSLNNEQFF. DNA of the CDR3: TGTGCCAGCAGCTTAGCGACCCTCAGCGGGAGTCTAAACAATGAGCAGTTCTTC.